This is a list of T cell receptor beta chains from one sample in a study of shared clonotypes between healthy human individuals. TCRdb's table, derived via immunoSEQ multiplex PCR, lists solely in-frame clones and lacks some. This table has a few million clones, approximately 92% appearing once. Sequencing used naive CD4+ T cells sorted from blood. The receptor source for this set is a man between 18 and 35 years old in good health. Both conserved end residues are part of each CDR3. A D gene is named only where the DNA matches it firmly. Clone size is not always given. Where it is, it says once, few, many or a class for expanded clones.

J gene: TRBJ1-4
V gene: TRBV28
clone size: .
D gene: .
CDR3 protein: CASSLINEKLFF
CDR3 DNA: TGTGCCAGCAGTTTAATCAATGAAAAACTGTTTTTT

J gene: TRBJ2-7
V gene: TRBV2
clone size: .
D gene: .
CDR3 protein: CASSEWATYEQYF
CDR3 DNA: TGTGCCAGCAGTGAATGGGCAACCTACGAGCAGTACTTC

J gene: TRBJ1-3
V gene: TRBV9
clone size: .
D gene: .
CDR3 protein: CASSEGRFSGNTIYF
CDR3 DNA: TGTGCCAGCAGCGAAGGACGGTTCTCTGGAAACACCATATATTTT

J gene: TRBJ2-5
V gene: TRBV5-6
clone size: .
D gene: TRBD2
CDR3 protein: CASSRRTSGTTSYQETQYF
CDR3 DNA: TGTGCCAGCAGCCGGCGGACTAGCGGGACCACATCGTACCAAGAGACCCAGTACTTC

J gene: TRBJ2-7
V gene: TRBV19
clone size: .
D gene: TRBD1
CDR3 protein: CASSEAGQGTYEQYF
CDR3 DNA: TGTGCCAGTAGTGAGGCGGGACAGGGGACCTACGAGCAGTACTTC

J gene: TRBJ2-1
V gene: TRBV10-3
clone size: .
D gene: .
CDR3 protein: CAISDRDRLDYNEQFF
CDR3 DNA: TGTGCCATCAGTGACCGGGACAGACTAGACTACAATGAGCAGTTCTTC

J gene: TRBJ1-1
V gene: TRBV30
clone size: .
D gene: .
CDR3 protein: CAWREGPYTEAFF
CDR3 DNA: TGTGCCTGGAGGGAAGGCCCTTACACTGAAGCTTTCTTT

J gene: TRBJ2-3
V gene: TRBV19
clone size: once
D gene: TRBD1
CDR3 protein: CASSMTGTGTNTQYF
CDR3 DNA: TGTGCCAGTAGTATGACCGGGACAGGGACGAATACGCAGTATTTT

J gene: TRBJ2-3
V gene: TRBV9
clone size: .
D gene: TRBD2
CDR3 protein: CASSALAGDNTDTQYF
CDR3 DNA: TGTGCCAGCAGCGCTCTAGCGGGGGACAACACAGATACGCAGTATTTT

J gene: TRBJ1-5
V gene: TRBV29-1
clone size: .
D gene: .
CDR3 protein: CSVGGEGSPQHF
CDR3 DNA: TGCAGCGTTGGTGGTGAAGGTAGCCCCCAGCATTTT

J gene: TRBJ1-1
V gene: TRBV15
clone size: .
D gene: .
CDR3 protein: CATSRTVANTEAFF
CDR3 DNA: TGTGCCACCAGCAGGACAGTAGCCAACACTGAAGCTTTCTTT

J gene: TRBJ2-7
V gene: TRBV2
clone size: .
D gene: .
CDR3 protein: CASRRGGEQYF
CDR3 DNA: TGTGCCAGCAGACGAGGGGGCGAGCAGTACTTC

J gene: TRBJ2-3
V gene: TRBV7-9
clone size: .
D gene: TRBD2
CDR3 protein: CASSPRLAGTSDTQYF
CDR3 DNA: TGTGCCAGCAGCCCGCGACTAGCGGGAACTTCAGATACGCAGTATTTT

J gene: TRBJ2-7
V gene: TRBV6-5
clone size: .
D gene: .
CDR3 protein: CASSYSTGYEQYF
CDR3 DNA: TGTGCCAGCAGTTACTCGACCGGCTACGAGCAGTACTTC

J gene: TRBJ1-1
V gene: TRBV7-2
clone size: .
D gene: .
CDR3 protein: CASSPGWRRNTEAFF
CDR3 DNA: TGTGCCAGCAGCCCTGGTTGGCGGAGGAACACTGAAGCTTTCTTT

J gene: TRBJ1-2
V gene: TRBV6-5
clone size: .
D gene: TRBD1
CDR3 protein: CASRQGKNYTF
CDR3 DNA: TGTGCCAGTCGACAGGGGAAGAACTACACCTTC

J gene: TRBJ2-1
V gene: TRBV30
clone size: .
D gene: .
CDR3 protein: CAWAKGAGLYNEQFF
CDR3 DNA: TGTGCCTGGGCAAAGGGCGCGGGGCTATACAATGAGCAGTTCTTC

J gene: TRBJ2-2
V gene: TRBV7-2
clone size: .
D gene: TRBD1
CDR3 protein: CASSLMGQEFTGELFF
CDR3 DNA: TGTGCCAGCAGCTTAATGGGACAGGAGTTCACCGGGGAGCTGTTTTTT

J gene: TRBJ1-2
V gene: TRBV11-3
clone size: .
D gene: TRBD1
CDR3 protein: CASSLDRGTPLNYGYTF
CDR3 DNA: TGTGCCAGCAGCTTAGACAGGGGGACACCATTGAACTATGGCTACACCTTC

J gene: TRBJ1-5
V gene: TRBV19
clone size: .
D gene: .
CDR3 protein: CATKDSLNQPQHF
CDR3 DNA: TGTGCCACCAAGGACAGCCTAAATCAGCCCCAGCATTTT

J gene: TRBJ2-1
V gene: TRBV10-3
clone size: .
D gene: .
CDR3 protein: CAISDGGKNEQFF
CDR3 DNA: TGTGCCATCAGTGATGGGGGGAAGAATGAGCAGTTCTTC

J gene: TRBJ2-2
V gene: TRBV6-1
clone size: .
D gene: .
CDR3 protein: CASSGTTQGKLNTGELFF
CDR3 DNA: TGTGCCAGCAGTGGGACTACACAGGGAAAACTTAACACCGGGGAGCTGTTTTTT

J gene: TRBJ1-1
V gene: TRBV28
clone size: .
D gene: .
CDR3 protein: CASSLKGGNTEAFF
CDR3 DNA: TGTGCCAGCAGTTTGAAAGGCGGCAACACTGAAGCTTTCTTT

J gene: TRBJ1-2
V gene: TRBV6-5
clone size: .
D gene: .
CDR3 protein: CASSSLAKSYTF
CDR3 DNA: TGTGCCAGCAGTTCCCTGGCTAAGAGCTACACCTTC

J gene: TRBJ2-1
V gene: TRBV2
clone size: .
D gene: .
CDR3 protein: CASSSEGGRINEQFF
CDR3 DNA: TGTGCCAGCAGCTCTGAGGGTGGGAGGATAAATGAGCAGTTCTTC

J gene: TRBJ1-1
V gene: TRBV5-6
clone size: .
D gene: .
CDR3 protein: CASRWVSNTEAFF
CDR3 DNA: TGTGCCAGCAGGTGGGTCTCGAACACTGAAGCTTTCTTT

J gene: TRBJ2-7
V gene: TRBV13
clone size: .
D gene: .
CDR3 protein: CASRSRVGDEQYF
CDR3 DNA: TGTGCCAGCAGGTCCCGGGTGGGAGACGAGCAGTACTTC

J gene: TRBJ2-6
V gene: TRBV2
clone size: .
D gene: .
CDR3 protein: CASSDRGQGGSGANVLTF
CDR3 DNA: TGTGCCAGCAGTGATAGGGGCCAAGGGGGGTCTGGGGCCAACGTCCTGACTTTC

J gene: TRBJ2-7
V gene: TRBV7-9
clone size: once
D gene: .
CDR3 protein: CASSPNGATDYEQYF
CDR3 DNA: TGTGCCAGCAGCCCCAATGGAGCCACCGACTACGAGCAGTACTTC

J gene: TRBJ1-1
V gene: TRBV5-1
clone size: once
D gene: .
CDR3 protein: CASSSQGEAFF
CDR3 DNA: TGCGCCAGCAGCTCACAGGGTGAAGCTTTCTTT

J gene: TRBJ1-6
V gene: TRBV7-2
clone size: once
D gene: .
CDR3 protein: CASARASYNSPLHF
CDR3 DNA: TGTGCCAGCGCCAGGGCCTCCTATAATTCACCCCTCCACTTT

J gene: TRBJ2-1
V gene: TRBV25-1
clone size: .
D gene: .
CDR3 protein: CASSVGGRPGEQFF
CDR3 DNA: TGTGCCAGCAGTGTCGGGGGGCGCCCCGGGGAGCAGTTCTTC

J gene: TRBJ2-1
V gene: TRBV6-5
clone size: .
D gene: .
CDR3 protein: CASSYPSGSGNEQFF
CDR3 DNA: TGTGCCAGCAGTTACCCCAGCGGTTCTGGAAATGAGCAGTTCTTC

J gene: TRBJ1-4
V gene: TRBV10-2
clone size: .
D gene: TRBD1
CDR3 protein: CASSEGRDRGATNEKLFF
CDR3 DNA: TGCGCCAGCAGTGAGGGCCGGGACAGGGGGGCAACTAATGAAAAACTGTTTTTT

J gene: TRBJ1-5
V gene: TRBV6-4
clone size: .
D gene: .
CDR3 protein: CASRTVNSNQPQHF
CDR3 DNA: TGTGCCAGCAGAACAGTTAATAGCAATCAGCCCCAGCATTTT

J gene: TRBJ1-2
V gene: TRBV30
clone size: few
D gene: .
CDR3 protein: CAWSAVYGYTF
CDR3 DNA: TGTGCCTGGAGTGCCGTCTATGGCTACACCTTC

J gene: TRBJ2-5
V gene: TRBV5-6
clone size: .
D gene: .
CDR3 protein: CASSLSQETQYF
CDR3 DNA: TGTGCCAGCAGCTTGTCACAAGAGACCCAGTACTTC

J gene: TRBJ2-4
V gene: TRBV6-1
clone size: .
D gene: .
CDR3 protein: CASSGGTLAKNIQYF
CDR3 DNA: TGTGCCAGCAGTGGGGGGACCCTAGCCAAAAACATTCAGTACTTC

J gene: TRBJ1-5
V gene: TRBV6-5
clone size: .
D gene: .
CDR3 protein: CASSVGAQPQHF
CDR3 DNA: TGTGCCAGCAGCGTGGGGGCTCAGCCCCAGCATTTT

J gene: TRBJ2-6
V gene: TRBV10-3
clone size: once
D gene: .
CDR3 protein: CAISESDRLSGANVLTF
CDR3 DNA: TGTGCCATCAGTGAATCCGACCGGCTCTCTGGGGCCAACGTCCTGACTTTC

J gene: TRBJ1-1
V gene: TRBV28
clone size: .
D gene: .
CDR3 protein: CASSLPQGITEAFF
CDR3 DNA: TGTGCCAGCAGTTTGCCCCAGGGGATAACTGAAGCTTTCTTT

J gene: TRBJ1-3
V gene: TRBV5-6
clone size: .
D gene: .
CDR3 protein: CASSFGFLSGNTIYF
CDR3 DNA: TGTGCCAGCAGCTTTGGGTTTCTCTCTGGAAACACCATATATTTT

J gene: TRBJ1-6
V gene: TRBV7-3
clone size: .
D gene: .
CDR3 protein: CASSAGPAGSPLHF
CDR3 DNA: TGTGCCAGCAGCGCCGGGCCGGCCGGTTCACCCCTCCACTTT

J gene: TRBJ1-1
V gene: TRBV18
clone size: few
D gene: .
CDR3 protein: CASSSNNPEAFF
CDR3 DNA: TGTGCCAGCTCATCGAATAACCCTGAAGCTTTCTTT

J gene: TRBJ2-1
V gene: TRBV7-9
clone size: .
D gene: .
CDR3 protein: CASSQGSWVEQFF
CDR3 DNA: TGTGCCAGCAGTCAAGGAAGTTGGGTTGAGCAGTTCTTC

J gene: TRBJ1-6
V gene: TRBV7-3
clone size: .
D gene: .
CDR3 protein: CASSPGQYNSPLHF
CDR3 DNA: TGTGCCAGCAGCCCAGGACAGTATAATTCACCCCTCCACTTT

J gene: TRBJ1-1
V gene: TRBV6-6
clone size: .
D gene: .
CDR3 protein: CATGWMNTEAFF
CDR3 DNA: TGTGCCACCGGGTGGATGAACACTGAAGCTTTCTTT

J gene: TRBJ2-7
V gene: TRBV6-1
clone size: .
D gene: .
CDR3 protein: CASRPSRGAYEQYF
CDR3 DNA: TGTGCCAGTCGTCCCTCTAGGGGGGCCTACGAGCAGTACTTC

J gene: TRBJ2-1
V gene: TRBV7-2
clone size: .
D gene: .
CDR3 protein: CASSLAQGSYNEQFF
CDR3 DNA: TGTGCCAGCAGCTTAGCGCAGGGGTCGTACAATGAGCAGTTCTTC

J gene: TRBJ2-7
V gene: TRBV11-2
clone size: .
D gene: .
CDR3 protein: CASSGDLYRATYEQYF
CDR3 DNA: TGTGCCAGCAGCGGAGACCTCTACAGGGCCACCTACGAGCAGTACTTC

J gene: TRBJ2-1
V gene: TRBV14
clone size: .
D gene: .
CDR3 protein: CASSQVRDGGQFF
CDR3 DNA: TGTGCCAGCAGCCAAGTTAGGGACGGAGGTCAGTTCTTC

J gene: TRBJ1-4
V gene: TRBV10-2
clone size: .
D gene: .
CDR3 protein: CASRQDRHNEKLFF
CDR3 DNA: TGCGCCAGCAGACAAGACAGGCACAATGAAAAACTGTTTTTT

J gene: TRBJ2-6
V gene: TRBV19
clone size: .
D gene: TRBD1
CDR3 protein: CASSIQGLSGANVLTF
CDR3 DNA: TGTGCCAGTAGCATACAGGGGCTCTCTGGGGCCAACGTCCTGACTTTC

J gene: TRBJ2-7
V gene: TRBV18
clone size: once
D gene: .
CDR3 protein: CASSPYRSYEQYF
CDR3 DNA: TGTGCCAGCTCACCATATCGGTCCTACGAGCAGTACTTC

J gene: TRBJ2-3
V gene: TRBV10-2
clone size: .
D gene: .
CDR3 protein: CASSDWPGSDTQYF
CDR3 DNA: TGCGCCAGCAGTGATTGGCCGGGGTCAGATACGCAGTATTTT